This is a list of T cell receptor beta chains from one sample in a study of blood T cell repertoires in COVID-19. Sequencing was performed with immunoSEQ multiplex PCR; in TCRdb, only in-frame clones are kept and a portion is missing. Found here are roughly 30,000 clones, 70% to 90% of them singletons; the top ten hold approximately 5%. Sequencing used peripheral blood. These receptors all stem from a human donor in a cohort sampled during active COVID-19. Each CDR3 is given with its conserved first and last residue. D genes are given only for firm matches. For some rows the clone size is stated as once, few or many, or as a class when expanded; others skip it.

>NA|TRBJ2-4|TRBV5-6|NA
CASSFAYRADIQYF
TGTGCCAGCAGCTTCGCCTACAGGGCGGACATTCAGTACTTC
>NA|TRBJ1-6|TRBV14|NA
CASSQDAGPYNSPLHF
TGTGCCAGCAGCCAAGATGCAGGTCCGTATAATTCACCCCTCCACTTT
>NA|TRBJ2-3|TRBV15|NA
CATSRRLGGGADTQYF
TGTGCCACCAGCAGAAGATTGGGGGGGGGCGCAGATACGCAGTATTTT
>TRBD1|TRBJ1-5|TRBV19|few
CASSTRGLGQPQHF
TGTGCCAGTAGTACCAGGGGGCTGGGTCAGCCCCAGCATTTT
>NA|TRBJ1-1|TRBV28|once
CASSSVGGGYTEAFF
TGTGCCAGCAGTTCCGTGGGGGGTGGGTACACTGAAGCTTTCTTT
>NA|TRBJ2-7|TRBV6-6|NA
CASRSADRSYEQYF
TGTGCCAGCAGATCAGCGGACCGCTCCTACGAGCAGTACTTC
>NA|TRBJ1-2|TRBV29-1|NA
CSVEDRLRSNYGYTF
TGCAGCGTTGAAGATCGTTTGCGGAGTAACTATGGCTACACCTTC
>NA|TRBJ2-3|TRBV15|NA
CATSRDLGGLGTDTQYF
TGTGCCACCAGCAGAGATTTGGGGGGGCTGGGCACAGATACGCAGTATTTT
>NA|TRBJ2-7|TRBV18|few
CASSPGLRTMSSYEQYF
TGTGCCAGCTCACCAGGGTTACGGACAATGAGCTCCTACGAGCAGTACTTC
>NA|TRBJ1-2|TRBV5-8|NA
CASSLVAHPSSHGYTF
TGTGCCAGCAGCTTGGTGGCCCATCCCTCAAGTCATGGCTACACCTTC
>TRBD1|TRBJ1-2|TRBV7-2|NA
CASSLLSTGGYYGYTF
TGTGCCAGCAGCTTGTTGTCGACAGGGGGATACTATGGCTACACCTTC
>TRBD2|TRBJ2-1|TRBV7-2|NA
CASSLVGGGGQDEQFF
TGTGCCAGCAGCTTAGTCGGGGGCGGGGGGCAGGACGAGCAGTTCTTC
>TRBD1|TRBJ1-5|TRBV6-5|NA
CASSRTGVQPQHF
TGTGCCAGCAGCCGGACAGGGGTTCAGCCCCAGCATTTT
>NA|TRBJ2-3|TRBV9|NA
CASSAYTDTQYF
TGTGCCAGCAGCGCGTACACAGATACGCAGTATTTT
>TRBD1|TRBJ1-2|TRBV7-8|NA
CASSLGRQGYGYTF
TGTGCCAGCAGCTTAGGCAGACAGGGCTATGGCTACACCTTC
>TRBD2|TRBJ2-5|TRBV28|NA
CASSFSAGGQETQYF
TGTGCCAGCAGTTTCTCAGCGGGGGGGCAGGAGACCCAGTACTTC
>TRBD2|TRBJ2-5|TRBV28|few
CASSPGTRGTQYF
TGTGCCAGCAGTCCCGGGACTAGGGGGACCCAGTACTTC
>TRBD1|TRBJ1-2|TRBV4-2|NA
CASSPRQGDLSSNGYTF
TGTGCCAGCAGCCCTAGACAGGGGGACCTGTCTTCAAATGGCTACACCTTC
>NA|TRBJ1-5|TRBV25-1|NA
CASRAQGSNQPQHF
TGTGCCAGCAGGGCACAGGGAAGCAATCAGCCCCAGCATTTT
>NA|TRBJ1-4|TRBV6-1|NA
CASSENPGGGEKLFF
TGTGCCAGCAGTGAAAATCCTGGGGGCGGTGAAAAACTGTTTTTT
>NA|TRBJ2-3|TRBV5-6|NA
CASSSWLRPGDTQYF
TGTGCCAGCAGCTCTTGGCTACGGCCCGGGGATACGCAGTATTTT
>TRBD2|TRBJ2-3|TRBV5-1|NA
CASSRGTTSTDTQYF
TGCGCCAGCAGCCGAGGGACTACCTCCACAGATACGCAGTATTTT
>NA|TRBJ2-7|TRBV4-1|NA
CASSQEGPYEQYF
TGCGCCAGCAGCCAAGAGGGGCCCTACGAGCAGTACTTC
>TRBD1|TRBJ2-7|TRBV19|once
CASSTGTGAFGQYF
TGTGCCAGTAGTACCGGGACAGGGGCCTTCGGGCAGTACTTC
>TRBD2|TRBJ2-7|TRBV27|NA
CASSSLLAGVRYEQYF
TGTGCCAGCAGTTCCCTACTAGCGGGGGTCCGCTACGAGCAGTACTTC
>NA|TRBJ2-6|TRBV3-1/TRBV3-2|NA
CASSNRVLNSGANVLTF
TGTGCCAGCAGCAACAGGGTGCTAAACTCTGGGGCCAACGTCCTGACTTTC
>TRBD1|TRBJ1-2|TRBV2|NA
CARTTSGTGGGYTF
TGTGCCAGAACAACCTCCGGGACAGGAGGCGGCTACACCTTC
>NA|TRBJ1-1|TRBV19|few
CASLGGIQGHMNTEAFF
TGTGCCAGTTTAGGGGGTATACAGGGCCACATGAACACTGAAGCTTTCTTT
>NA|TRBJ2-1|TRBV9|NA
CASSLLSSPYNEQFF
TGTGCCAGCAGCCTCCTTAGCTCCCCGTACAATGAGCAGTTCTTC
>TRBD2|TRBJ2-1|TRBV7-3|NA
CASSLRGGANNEQFF
TGTGCCAGCAGCTTACGCGGGGGGGCCAACAATGAGCAGTTCTTC
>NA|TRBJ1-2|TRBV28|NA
CASSFEDSLYGYTF
TGTGCCAGCAGTTTTGAGGACAGTTTGTATGGCTACACCTTC
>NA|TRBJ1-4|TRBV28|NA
CASSLGARKKLFF
TGTGCCAGCAGTTTGGGGGCTCGGAAAAAACTGTTTTTT
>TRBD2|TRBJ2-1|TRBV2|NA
CASSEARGERGEQFF
TGTGCCAGCAGTGAGGCGCGGGGGGAGAGGGGAGAGCAGTTCTTC
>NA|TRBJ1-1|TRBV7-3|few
CASSLGHSNTEAFF
TGTGCCAGCAGCCTAGGACATTCGAACACTGAAGCTTTCTTT
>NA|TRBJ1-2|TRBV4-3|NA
CASSQDLWEVEGYTF
TGCGCCAGCAGCCAAGATTTGTGGGAGGTGGAGGGCTACACCTTC
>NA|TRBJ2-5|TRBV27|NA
CASSYGETQYF
TGTGCCAGCAGTTATGGCGAGACCCAGTACTTC